The entry below describes one T cell receptor (beta chain). The sample comes from a study of T-cell reconstitution after alpha-beta-depleted transplantation in children. Germline-derived CDR1 and CDR2 are GTSNPN and SVGIG (reference sequence). Trimming shortened V by 2 bases and J by 7 bases, and 13 bases separated the two germline ends. The CDR3 extends over 13 amino acids. Preparation of the TCRbeta library was carried out with unique molecular identifiers. TCRdb reprocessed the PCR reads with MiXCR, giving one entry per CDR3 protein. The sample lists around 500,000 distinct CDR3 sequences, 12% occurring once.

This chain uses TRBV30 with TRBJ2-3; tentative D call: TRBD1 (5 bases). Sequenced here: PBMCs from the stem cell graft donor, sampled from the stem cell graft. The receptor was derived from a human donor who donated a stem cell graft to a child with combined immunodeficiency. The CDR3 region has the DNA TGTGCCTGGAGTCCCCTTGGGGCGAATACGCAGTATTTT. It translates to CAWSPLGANTQYF.